A selection of T cell receptor beta chains follows, all from one sample in a study of liver allograft versus peripheral blood T cells. MiXCR, applied by TCRdb to the reads, yields one record per CDR3 protein. The sample has 8,000 to 10,000 distinct CDR3 sequences, roughly 20% seen once; the top ten hold 5% to 6%. Every receptor here comes from a human patient who had a liver transplant. The graft donor may be the source of some T cells. The CDR3 runs from the conserved cysteine through the conserved F or W. A D gene is named only where the DNA matches it firmly. Where a row states a size, it is once, few, many or the class of an expanded clone; other rows omit it.

d_call: TRBD1
clone_size: few
j_call: TRBJ1-5
v_call: TRBV28
cdr3_nt: TGTGCCAGCACCGTGACAGGGGCCCGGCAGCCCCAGCATTTT
cdr3_aa: CASTVTGARQPQHF

d_call: -
clone_size: few
j_call: TRBJ2-7
v_call: TRBV30
cdr3_nt: TGTGCCTGGACGACTGGGGGCAGCAGCGAGCAGTACTTC
cdr3_aa: CAWTTGGSSEQYF

d_call: TRBD1
clone_size: few
j_call: TRBJ1-1
v_call: TRBV19
cdr3_nt: TGTGCCAGTAGTTCCACCTCCGGGACAGGGGGCGTGAACACTGAAGCTTTCTTT
cdr3_aa: CASSSTSGTGGVNTEAFF

d_call: TRBD2
clone_size: medium-sized
j_call: TRBJ2-1
v_call: TRBV6-6
cdr3_nt: TGTGCCAGCAGCGACCCCGTGGTAGCGGGAGTTGGAGAGCAGTTCTTC
cdr3_aa: CASSDPVVAGVGEQFF

d_call: TRBD2
clone_size: many
j_call: TRBJ2-1
v_call: TRBV20-1
cdr3_nt: TGCAGTGCTAGTTCTTCTACTAGCGGGAGCTATGAGCAGTTCTTC
cdr3_aa: CSASSSTSGSYEQFF

d_call: TRBD1
clone_size: medium-sized
j_call: TRBJ1-1
v_call: TRBV6-6
cdr3_nt: TGTGCCAGCACCATGCAGGGGGCGCGGACTGAAGCTTTCTTT
cdr3_aa: CASTMQGARTEAFF

d_call: TRBD1
clone_size: -
j_call: TRBJ1-5
v_call: TRBV27
cdr3_nt: TGTGCCAGCAGTTCCTCCGGGACAGGGTTGCAGCCCCAGCATTTT
cdr3_aa: CASSSSGTGLQPQHF

d_call: TRBD2
clone_size: medium-sized
j_call: TRBJ2-3
v_call: TRBV18
cdr3_nt: TGTGCCAGCTCACCCGGGGGGGCGTTCACAGATACGCAGTATTTT
cdr3_aa: CASSPGGAFTDTQYF

d_call: -
clone_size: medium-sized
j_call: TRBJ1-6
v_call: TRBV27
cdr3_nt: TGTGCCAGCAGTGATGGGGACCCCTATAATTCACCCCTCCACTTT
cdr3_aa: CASSDGDPYNSPLHF

d_call: TRBD2
clone_size: -
j_call: TRBJ2-1
v_call: TRBV9
cdr3_nt: TGTGCCAGCAGCAGAGACCCGGGACTAGCGTACAATGAGCAGTTCTTC
cdr3_aa: CASSRDPGLAYNEQFF

d_call: -
clone_size: few
j_call: TRBJ1-1
v_call: TRBV30
cdr3_nt: TGTGCCTGGAGAGACAGTAGGGCTGAAGCTTTCTTT
cdr3_aa: CAWRDSRAEAFF

d_call: TRBD2
clone_size: medium-sized
j_call: TRBJ2-1
v_call: TRBV19
cdr3_nt: TGTGCCAGTAGTGTAGCGGGAGCCGGCAATGAGCAGTTCTTC
cdr3_aa: CASSVAGAGNEQFF

d_call: TRBD2
clone_size: medium-sized
j_call: TRBJ2-1
v_call: TRBV24-1
cdr3_nt: TGTGCCACCAGTGATGGACTAGCGGGGCGCGCCTACAATGAGCAGTTCTTC
cdr3_aa: CATSDGLAGRAYNEQFF

d_call: -
clone_size: -
j_call: TRBJ1-2
v_call: TRBV12-3/TRBV12-4
cdr3_nt: TGTGCCAGCAGTTTGTTTAAGGGGGACCATCGCTACACCTTC
cdr3_aa: CASSLFKGDHRYTF